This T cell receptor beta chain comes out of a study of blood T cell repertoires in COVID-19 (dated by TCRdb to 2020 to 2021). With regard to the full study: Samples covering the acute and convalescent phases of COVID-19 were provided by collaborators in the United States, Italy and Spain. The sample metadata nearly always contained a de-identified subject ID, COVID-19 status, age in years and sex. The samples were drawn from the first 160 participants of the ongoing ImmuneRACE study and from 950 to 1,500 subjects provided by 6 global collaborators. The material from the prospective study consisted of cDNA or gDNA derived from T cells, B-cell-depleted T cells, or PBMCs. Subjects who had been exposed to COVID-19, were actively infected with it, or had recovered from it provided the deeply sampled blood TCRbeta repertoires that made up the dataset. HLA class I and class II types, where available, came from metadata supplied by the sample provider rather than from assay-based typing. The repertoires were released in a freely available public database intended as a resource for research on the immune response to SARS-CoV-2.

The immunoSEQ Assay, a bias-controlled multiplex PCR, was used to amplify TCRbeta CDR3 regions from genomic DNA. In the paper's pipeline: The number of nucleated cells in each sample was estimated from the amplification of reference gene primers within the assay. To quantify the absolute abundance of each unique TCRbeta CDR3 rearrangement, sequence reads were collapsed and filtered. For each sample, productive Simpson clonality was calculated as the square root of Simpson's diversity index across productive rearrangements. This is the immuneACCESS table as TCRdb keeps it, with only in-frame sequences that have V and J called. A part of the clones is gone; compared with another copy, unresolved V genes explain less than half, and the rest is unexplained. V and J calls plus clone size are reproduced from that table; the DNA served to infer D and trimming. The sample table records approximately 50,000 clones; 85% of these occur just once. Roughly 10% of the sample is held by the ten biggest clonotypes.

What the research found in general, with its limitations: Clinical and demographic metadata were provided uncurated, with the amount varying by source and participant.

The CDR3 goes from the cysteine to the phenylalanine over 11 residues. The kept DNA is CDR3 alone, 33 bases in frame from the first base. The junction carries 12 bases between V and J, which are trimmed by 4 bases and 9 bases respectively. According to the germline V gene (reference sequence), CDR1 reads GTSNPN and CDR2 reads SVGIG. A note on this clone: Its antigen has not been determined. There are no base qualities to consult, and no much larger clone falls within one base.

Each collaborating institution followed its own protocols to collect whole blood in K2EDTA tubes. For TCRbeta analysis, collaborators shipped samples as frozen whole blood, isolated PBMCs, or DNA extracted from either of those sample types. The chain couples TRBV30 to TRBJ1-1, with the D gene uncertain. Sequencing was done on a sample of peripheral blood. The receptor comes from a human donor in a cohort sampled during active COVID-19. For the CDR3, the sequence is CAWIVSPQAFF. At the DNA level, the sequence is TGTGCCTGGATAGTCTCTCCCCAAGCTTTCTTT. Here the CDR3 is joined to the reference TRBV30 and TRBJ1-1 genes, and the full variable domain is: SQTIHQWPATLVQPVGSPLSLECTVEGTSNPNLYWYRQAAGRGLQLLFYSVGIGQISSEVPQNLSASRPQDRQFILSSKKLLLSDSGFYLCAWIVSPQAFFGQGTRLTVV.